This T cell receptor beta chain was observed in a study of CD8+CD57+ T cells in acquired aplastic anemia. Before being chosen for sequencing, patients had shown CD8+CD57+ cell expansion by flow cytometry. CDR3 and TCR beta VDJ profiling relied on genomic DNA as the template. Each CDR3 protein is one row after TCRdb ran MiXCR on the reads. The table has approximately 300,000 distinct CDR3 sequences, roughly 53% seen once; the top ten hold 1% to 1.5%. The CDR3 is made up of 16 amino acids. Germline loops: CDR1 DFQATT, CDR2 SNEGSKA (reference sequence). Trimming took 3 bases from V and 2 from J; bases not matched to a gene: 6.

This receptor was obtained from a human donor with aplastic anemia. The chain uses TRBV20-1 and TRBJ2-7; 14 bases fit TRBD2. Sequencing input: sorted CD4+, CD8+, or CD8+CD57+ T cells (not recorded which) from PBMCs. CDR3 amino acids: CSARGGTSGSTYEQYF. In DNA form, the CDR3 reads TGCAGTGCTAGGGGGGGGACTAGCGGGAGTACCTACGAGCAGTACTTC.